This TCR beta chain was obtained from a study of PD-1 blockade in classical Hodgkin lymphoma. Study at large: Nivolumab was given intravenously to patients at 3 mg/kg every 2 weeks. The study, taken as a whole, reports: Possible causes of repertoire differences, disease activity or prior therapy, remain undefined. A significant rise in TCR diversity was seen by C4D1 for CD4+ cells but not for CD8+ cells.

Every patient relapsed after autologous stem cell transplantation, and brentuximab vedotin exposure varied. Method: immunoSEQ multiplex PCR; TCRdb's copy keeps in-frame clones and lacks some. The table lists about 97,000 clones, roughly 91% of them singletons, with approximately 6.3% in the top ten. CDR1 is SGDLS, CDR2 YYNGEE, per germline. CDR3 size: 15 residues. Trimming removed 0 bases at V and 3 bases at J, with 13 bases between. With respect to this clone: Its antigen is as yet unknown.

V is TRBV9 and J is TRBJ2-7; either TRBD1 or TRBD2 may supply D (5 bases each). The source is a human donor with classical Hodgkin lymphoma. Sequenced here: peripheral blood mononuclear cells (PBMCs), sampled before the second cycle of nivolumab. The CDR3 DNA sequence: TGTGCCAGCAGCGTAGCTTCCGGGACCGGCTACGAGCAGTACTTC. Encoded protein: CASSVASGTGYEQYF.